This entry is about one TCR beta chain. This clonotype has a single count. There is no known antigen for this receptor. One base away there is no much larger clone; base qualities are not given. One read gives only weak evidence. These reads were obtained on an Illumina NovaSeq 6000. TCRalpha and TCRbeta cDNA libraries were constructed by 5'RACE with constant-segment primers, with sample barcodes and unique molecular identifiers being introduced. Trizol reagent was used to extract RNA from every sample. The libraries were amplified in two PCR steps, and the second step added a second sample barcode and Illumina TruSeq adapters. The libraries were sequenced on an Illumina NovaSeq using 2 x 150 bp paired-end reads. As for how the authors treated the data: The reads were demultiplexed and collapsed into UMI-guided consensus sequences using migec v1.2.7. With mixcr v2.1.11, UMI consensuses were aligned to TRA and TRB V and J templates and assembled into clonotypes. A clonotype was counted as expanded or contracted only when both edgeR and NoisET called the clonotype significant, with the noise models trained on biological replicates. For edgeR calls, a false discovery rate-adjusted p below 0.01 and a log2 fold-change threshold of 1 were applied. As an exploratory analysis of dynamics, PCA with hierarchical clustering was applied to max-normalized trajectories of the 1000 most abundant clonotypes. Each responding clone was given a CD4 or CD8 phenotype based on the CD4+ and CD8+ repertoires, which had been sequenced separately. Clones were called with MiXCR by TCRdb after fastp trimmed the public reads at Q25, and only in-frame beta chains were retained. Entries that share a CDR3 protein sequence are merged under the most common genes and DNA. TCRdb, not the original authors, processed these V and J calls. In all, the sample holds under 350,000 distinct CDR3 sequences, and 15% to 20% of those were seen once. Around 23% of the sample lies in the top ten.

The data are from a study of T-cell memory formation after mild COVID-19 (TCRdb year 2021). Context from the whole study: TCR sequence clusters from the two donors were largely donor specific. In two donors, T-cell clones that expanded and contracted after mild COVID-19 were followed by sequencing TCRalpha and TCRbeta repertoires longitudinally. Two young, previously healthy adult volunteers made up the cohort, one male and one female.

What the authors observed across the whole study: Some responding clones were found in pre-infection memory, which suggests that pre-existing cross-reactive memory T cells took part in the SARS-CoV-2 response. Clones contracting from day 15 to 85 had balanced CD4/CD8 phenotypes, while a second wave expanding from day 15 to 37 was biased towards CD4+. Contracting CD4+ clones were located mainly in the CM and EM memory subsets, whereas CD8+ clones were found to be enriched in EMRA. SARS-CoV-2 specificity was not confirmed for the second-wave clones peaking on day 37. Only two mild cases were covered in the study, and larger cohorts including severe cases with pre-infection samples were considered necessary.

Ficoll-Paque density gradient centrifugation was the method used to isolate PBMCs. Trimming removed 4 bases from V and 6 bases from J; the gene matches leave 8 bases unexplained. The CDR3, from cysteine to phenylalanine, totals 15 residues. Only the CDR3 portion is preserved as DNA: 45 bases, with reading frame beginning at the first base. The germline V gene yields SGHTA for CDR1 and FQGNSA for CDR2. Material: PBMCs or a T cell subset sorted from them (not recorded which). This clonotype originated in a man between 18 and 29 years old who had mild COVID-19 (a few samples of this study predate the infection). The sample titles of this study are shuffled in the database, so cell type and time point are left out; the donor was told from shared clones. Recombination joined TRBV7-2 with TRBJ1-5, with TRBD1 identical over 8 junction bases. The DNA is TGTGCCAGCAGCTCGGGGACAGGCAGAAGTCAGCCCCAGCATTTT. This codes for CASSSGTGRSQPQHF. When the CDR3 is completed using the reference TRBV7-2 and TRBJ1-5 genes on either side, the full variable domain is GAGVSQSPSNKVTEKGKDVELRCDPISGHTALYWYRQSLGQGLEFLIYFQGNSAPDKSGLPSDRFSAERTGGSVSTLTIQRTQQEDSAVYLCASSSGTGRSQPQHFGDGTRLSIL.